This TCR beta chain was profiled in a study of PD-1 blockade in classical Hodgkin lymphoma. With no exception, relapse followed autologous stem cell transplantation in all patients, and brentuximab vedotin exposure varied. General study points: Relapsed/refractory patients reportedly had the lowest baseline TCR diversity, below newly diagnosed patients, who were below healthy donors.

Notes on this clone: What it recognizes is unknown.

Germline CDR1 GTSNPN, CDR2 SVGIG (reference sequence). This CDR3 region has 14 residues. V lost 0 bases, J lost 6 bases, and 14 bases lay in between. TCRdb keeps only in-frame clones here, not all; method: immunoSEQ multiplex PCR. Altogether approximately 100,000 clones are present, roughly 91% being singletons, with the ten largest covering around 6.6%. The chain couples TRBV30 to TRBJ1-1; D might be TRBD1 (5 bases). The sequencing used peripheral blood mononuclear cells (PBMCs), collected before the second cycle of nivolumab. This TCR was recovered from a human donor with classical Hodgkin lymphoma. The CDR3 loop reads CAWSVLGGRAEAFF. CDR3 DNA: TGTGCCTGGAGTGTACTGGGGGGAAGGGCTGAAGCTTTCTTT.